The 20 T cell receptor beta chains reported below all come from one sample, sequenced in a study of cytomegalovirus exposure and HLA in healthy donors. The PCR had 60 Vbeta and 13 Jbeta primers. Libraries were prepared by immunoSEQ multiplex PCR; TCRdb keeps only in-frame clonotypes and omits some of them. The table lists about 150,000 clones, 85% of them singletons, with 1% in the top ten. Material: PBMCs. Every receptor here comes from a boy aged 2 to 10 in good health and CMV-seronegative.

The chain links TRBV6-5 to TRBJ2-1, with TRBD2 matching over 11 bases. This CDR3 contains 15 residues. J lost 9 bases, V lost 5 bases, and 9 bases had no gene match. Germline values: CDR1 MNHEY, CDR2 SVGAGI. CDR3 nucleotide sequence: TGTGCCAGCAGTCCAGTAGCGGGAGGGCCAGGTGAGCAGTTCTTC. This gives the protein CASSPVAGGPGEQFF.

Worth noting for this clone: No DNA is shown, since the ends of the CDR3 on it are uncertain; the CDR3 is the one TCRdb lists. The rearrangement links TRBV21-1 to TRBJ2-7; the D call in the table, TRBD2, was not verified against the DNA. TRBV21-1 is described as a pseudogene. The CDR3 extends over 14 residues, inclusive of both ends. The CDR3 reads CASTVGSGSYEQYF.

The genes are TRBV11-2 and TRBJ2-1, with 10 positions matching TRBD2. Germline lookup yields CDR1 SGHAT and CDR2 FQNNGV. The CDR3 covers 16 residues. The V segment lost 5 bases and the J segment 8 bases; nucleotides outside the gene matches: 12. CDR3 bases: TGTGCCAGCAGCGACCCTACAGCGGGAGGGGTGCATGAGCAGTTCTTC. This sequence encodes CASSDPTAGGVHEQFF. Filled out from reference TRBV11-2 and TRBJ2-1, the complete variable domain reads EAGVAQSPRYKIIEKRQSVAFWCNPISGHATLYWYQQILGQGPKLLIQFQNNGVVDDSQLPKDRFSAERLKGVDSTLKIQPAKLEDSAVYLCASSDPTAGGVHEQFFGPGTRLTVL.

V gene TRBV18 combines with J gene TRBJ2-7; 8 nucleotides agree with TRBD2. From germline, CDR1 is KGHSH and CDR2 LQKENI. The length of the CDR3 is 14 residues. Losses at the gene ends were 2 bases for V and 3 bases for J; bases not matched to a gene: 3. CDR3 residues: CASSPSGSVYEQYF. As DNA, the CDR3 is TGTGCCAGCTCACCAAGCGGGAGCGTCTACGAGCAGTACTTC.

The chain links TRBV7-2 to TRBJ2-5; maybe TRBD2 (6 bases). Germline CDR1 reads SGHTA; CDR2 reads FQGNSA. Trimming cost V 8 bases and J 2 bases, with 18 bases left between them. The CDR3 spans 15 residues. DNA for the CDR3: TGTGCCAGCGCGAACCGACTAGGCACACAAGAGACCCAGTACTTC. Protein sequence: CASANRLGTQETQYF.

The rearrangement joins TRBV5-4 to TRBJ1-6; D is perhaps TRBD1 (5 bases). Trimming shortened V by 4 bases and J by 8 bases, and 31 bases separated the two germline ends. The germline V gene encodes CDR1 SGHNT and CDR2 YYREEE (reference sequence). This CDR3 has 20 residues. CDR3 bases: TGTGCCAGCAGCCCCAACCCCGACTCCCTCAGGGTCTCTATGGATTCACCCCTCCACTTT. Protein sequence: CASSPNPDSLRVSMDSPLHF.

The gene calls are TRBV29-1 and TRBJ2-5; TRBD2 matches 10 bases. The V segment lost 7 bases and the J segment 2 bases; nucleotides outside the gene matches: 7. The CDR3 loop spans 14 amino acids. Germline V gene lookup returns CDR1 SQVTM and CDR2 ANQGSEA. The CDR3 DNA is TGCAGCGCCATCGGACTAGCGGAACAAGAGACCCAGTACTTC. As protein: CSAIGLAEQETQYF.

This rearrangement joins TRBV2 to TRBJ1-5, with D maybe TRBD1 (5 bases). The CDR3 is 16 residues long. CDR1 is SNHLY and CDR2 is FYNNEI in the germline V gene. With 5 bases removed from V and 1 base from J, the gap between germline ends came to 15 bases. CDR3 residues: CASSTQGVLSNQPQHF. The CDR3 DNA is TGTGCCAGCAGTACCCAAGGGGTTTTGAGCAATCAGCCCCAGCATTTT. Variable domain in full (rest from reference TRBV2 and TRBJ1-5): EPEVTQTPSHQVTQMGQEVILRCVPISNHLYFYWYRQILGQKVEFLVSFYNNEISEKSEIFDDQFSVERPDGSNFTLKIRSTKLEDSAMYFCASSTQGVLSNQPQHFGDGTRLSIL.

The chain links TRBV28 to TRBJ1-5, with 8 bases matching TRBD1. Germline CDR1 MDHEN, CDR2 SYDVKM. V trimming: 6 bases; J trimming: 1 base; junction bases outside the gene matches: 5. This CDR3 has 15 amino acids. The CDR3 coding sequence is TGTGCCAGCAGCTCGGACAGGGCGAGCAATCAGCCCCAGCATTTT. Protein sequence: CASSSDRASNQPQHF.

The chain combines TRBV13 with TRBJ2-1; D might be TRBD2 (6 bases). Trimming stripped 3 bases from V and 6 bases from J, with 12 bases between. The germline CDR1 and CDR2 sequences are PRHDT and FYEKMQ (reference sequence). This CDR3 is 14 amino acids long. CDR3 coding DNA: TGTGCCAGCAGCTTGGTCGGGGGTCGCAATGAGCAGTTCTTC. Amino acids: CASSLVGGRNEQFF. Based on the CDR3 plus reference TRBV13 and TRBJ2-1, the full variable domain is AAGVIQSPRHLIKEKRETATLKCYPIPRHDTVYWYQQGPGQDPQFLISFYEKMQSDKGSIPDRFSAQQFSDYHSELNMSSLELGDSALYFCASSLVGGRNEQFFGPGTRLTVL.

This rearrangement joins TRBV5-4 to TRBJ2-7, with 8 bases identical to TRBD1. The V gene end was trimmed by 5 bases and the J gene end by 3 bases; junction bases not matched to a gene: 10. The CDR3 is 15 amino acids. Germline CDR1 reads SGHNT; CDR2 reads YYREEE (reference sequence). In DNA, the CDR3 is TGTGCCAGCAGTGTGGGGGGACAGGACCTCTACGAGCAGTACGTC. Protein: CASSVGGQDLYEQYV.

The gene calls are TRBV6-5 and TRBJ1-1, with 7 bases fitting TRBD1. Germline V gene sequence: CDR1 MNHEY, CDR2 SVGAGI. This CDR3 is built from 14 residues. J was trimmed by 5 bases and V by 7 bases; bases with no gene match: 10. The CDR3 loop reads CASTKQGEGTEAFF. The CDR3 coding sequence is TGTGCCAGCACTAAGCAGGGGGAAGGGACTGAAGCTTTCTTT.

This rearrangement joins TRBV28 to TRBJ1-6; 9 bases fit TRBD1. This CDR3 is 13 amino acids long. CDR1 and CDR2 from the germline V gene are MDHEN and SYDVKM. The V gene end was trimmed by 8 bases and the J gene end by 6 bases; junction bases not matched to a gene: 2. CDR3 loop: CASSGQGNSPLHF. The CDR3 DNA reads TGTGCCAGCTCGGGACAGGGTAATTCACCCCTCCACTTT.

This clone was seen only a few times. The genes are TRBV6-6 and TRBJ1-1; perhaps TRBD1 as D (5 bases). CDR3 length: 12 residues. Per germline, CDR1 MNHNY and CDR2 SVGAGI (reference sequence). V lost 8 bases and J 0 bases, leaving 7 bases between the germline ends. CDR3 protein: CASGHVNTEAFF. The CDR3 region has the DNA TGTGCCAGCGGACATGTGAACACTGAAGCTTTCTTT.

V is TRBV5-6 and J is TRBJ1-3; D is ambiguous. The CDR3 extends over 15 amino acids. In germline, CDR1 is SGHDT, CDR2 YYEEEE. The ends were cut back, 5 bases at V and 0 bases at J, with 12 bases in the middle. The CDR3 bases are TGTGCCAGCAGGTCAATGAAGAGCTCTGGAAACACCATATATTTT. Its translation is CASRSMKSSGNTIYF. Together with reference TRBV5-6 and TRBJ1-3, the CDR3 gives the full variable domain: DAGVTQSPTHLIKTRGQQVTLRCSPKSGHDTVSWYQQALGQGPQFIFQYYEEEERQRGNFPDRFSGHQFPNYSSELNVNALLLGDSALYLCASRSMKSSGNTIYFGEGSWLTVV.

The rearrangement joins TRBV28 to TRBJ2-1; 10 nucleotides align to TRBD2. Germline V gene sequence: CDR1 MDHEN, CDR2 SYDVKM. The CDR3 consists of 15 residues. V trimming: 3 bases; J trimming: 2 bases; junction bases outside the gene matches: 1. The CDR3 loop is CASSLSGRAYNEQFF. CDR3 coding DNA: TGTGCCAGCAGTTTGAGCGGGAGGGCCTACAATGAGCAGTTCTTC.

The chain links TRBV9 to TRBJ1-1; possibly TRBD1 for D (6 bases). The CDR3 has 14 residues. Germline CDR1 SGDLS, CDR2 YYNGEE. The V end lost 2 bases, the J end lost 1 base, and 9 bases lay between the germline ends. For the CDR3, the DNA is TGTGCCAGCAGCGTGAACAGGGCGAACACTGAAGCTTTCTTT. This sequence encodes CASSVNRANTEAFF. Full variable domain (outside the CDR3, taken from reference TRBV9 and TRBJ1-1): DSGVTQTPKHLITATGQRVTLRCSPRSGDLSVYWYQQSLDQGLQFLIQYYNGEERAKGNILERFSAQQFPDLHSELNLSSLELGDSALYFCASSVNRANTEAFFGQGTRLTVV.

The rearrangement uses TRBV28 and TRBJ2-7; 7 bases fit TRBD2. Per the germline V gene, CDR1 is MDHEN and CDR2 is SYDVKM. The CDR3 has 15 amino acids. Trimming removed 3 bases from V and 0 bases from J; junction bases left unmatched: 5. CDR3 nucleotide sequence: TGTGCCAGCAGTTTCGCCAGCGGGATCTCCTACGAGCAGTACTTC. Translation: CASSFASGISYEQYF.

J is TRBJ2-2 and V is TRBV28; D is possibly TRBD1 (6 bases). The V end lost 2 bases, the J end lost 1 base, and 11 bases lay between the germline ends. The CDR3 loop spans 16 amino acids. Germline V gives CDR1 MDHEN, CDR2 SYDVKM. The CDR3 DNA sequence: TGTGCCAGCAGTTTACTGCAGGGGCTGAACACCGGGGAGCTGTTTTTT. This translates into CASSLLQGLNTGELFF.

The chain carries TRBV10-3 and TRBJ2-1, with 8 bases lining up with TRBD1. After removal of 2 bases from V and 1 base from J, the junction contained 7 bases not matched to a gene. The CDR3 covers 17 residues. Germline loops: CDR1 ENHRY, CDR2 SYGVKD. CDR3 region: CAISEQDRAPSYNEQFF. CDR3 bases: TGTGCCATCAGTGAGCAGGACAGGGCTCCGTCCTACAATGAGCAGTTCTTC.